This entry concerns a single T cell receptor beta chain. Its antigen is undetermined. The PCR used 60 Vbeta and 13 Jbeta primers. Clones were sequenced by immunoSEQ multiplex PCR, and TCRdb holds only the in-frame ones, with some missing. The data contain around 100,000 clones, approximately 67% of them seen just once; the ten biggest clones take up roughly 8%. V gave up 6 bases and J gave up 4 bases; unmatched junction bases: 3. CDR1 and CDR2 (germline): MGHDK, SYGVNS. The CDR3 has 13 residues. These data are taken from a study of cytomegalovirus exposure and HLA in healthy donors. Study-level findings and limits: In vitro, a few CMV-associated chains proved specific for CMV antigens. Further analysis, carried out later, found HLA-associated TCR beta chains more clonally expanded than equally common other chains. TRBV6-2, TRBV6-3 and some other V segments were unresolvable in 87-base-pair reads.

V is TRBV25-1 and J is TRBJ2-5; TRBD2 matches at 9 bases. The sequenced material came from PBMCs. The sequence was collected from a man younger than 30 in good health and CMV-seropositive. The CDR3 nucleotides are TGTGCCAGCAGCGCGGGGGGGCTAGAGACCCAGTACTTC. Its translation: CASSAGGLETQYF.